The rows below give T cell receptor beta chains drawn from one sample of a study of blood T cell repertoires in COVID-19. TCRdb's copy holds only in-frame clones and misses some; the assay was immunoSEQ multiplex PCR. In the table there are under 400,000 clones, more than 70% of which are singletons. The sample consisted of PBMCs or T cells enriched from blood (not recorded which). These receptors all come from a woman in her thirties who had been exposed to COVID-19. Each CDR3 is given with its conserved first and last residue. Each record gives: clone size, V gene, D gene, J gene, CDR3 protein, CDR3 DNA. A D gene is named only where the DNA matches it firmly. The size entry is marked missing in some rows and otherwise reads once, few, many or a size class.

few	TRBV30	NA	TRBJ1-6	CAWSPEYNSPLHF	TGTGCCTGGAGTCCGGAGTATAATTCACCCCTCCACTTT
NA	TRBV28	NA	TRBJ2-1	CASTPPYSSYNEQFF	TGTGCCAGCACCCCTCCCTATAGCTCCTACAATGAGCAGTTCTTC
NA	TRBV30	TRBD2	TRBJ2-7	CAWSSGGIGYEQYF	TGTGCCTGGAGTTCGGGAGGAATTGGCTACGAGCAGTACTTC
NA	TRBV30	TRBD1	TRBJ1-2	CAWSPQGVRYYGYTF	TGTGCCTGGAGCCCACAGGGGGTTCGCTACTATGGCTACACCTTC
NA	TRBV18	TRBD2	TRBJ2-1	CASSPRAGEVHWQFF	TGTGCCAGCTCACCACGCGCGGGAGAGGTTCATTGGCAGTTCTTC
few	TRBV25-1	NA	TRBJ2-7	CASSEWGDRLSYEQYF	TGTGCCAGCAGTGAATGGGGGGACAGACTCTCCTACGAGCAGTACTTC
NA	TRBV2	NA	TRBJ1-5	CASSAEGGGQPQHF	TGTGCCAGCAGTGCGGAGGGTGGCGGTCAGCCCCAGCATTTT
once	TRBV7-2	NA	TRBJ2-2	CASSLAAGTGELFF	TGTGCCAGCAGCTTAGCTGCCGGCACCGGGGAGCTGTTTTTT
NA	TRBV27	NA	TRBJ1-6	CASSLSGAGSSPLHF	TGTGCCAGCAGTTTATCGGGGGCTGGGAGTTCACCCCTCCACTTT
NA	TRBV2	TRBD2	TRBJ2-1	CASIPSGWVSYNEQFF	TGTGCCAGCATTCCTAGCGGGTGGGTATCCTACAATGAGCAGTTCTTC
once	TRBV28	NA	TRBJ1-2	CASSLDGYGYTF	TGTGCCAGCAGCCTAGACGGATATGGCTACACCTTC
NA	TRBV28	NA	TRBJ1-4	CASTLDPSEAVNEKLFF	TGTGCCAGCACCCTTGACCCTTCGGAGGCTGTTAATGAAAAACTGTTTTTT
once	TRBV21-1	NA	TRBJ1-4	CASSKTHEGAQGPLNEKLFF	TGTGCCAGCAGCAAAACCCACGAAGGTGCACAGGGGCCCCTTAATGAAAAACTGTTTTTT
NA	TRBV11-2	NA	TRBJ1-6	CASSLGGGQNSPLHF	TGTGCCAGCAGCTTAGGGGGGGGGCAGAATTCACCCCTCCACTTT